The 4 T cell receptor beta chains presented below share a single source sample, sequenced in a study of CD4 T cells in relation to SARS-CoV-2 and coronaviruses. Sequencing was performed with immunoSEQ multiplex PCR; in TCRdb, only in-frame clones are kept and a portion is missing. Altogether 25,000 to 30,000 clones are present, 65% to 80% being singletons, with the ten largest covering 10% to 15%. CD4+ T cells from unexposed donors were obtained before the COVID-19 pandemic (2011-2018). Isolation of CD4+ T cells took place after 10 days in culture. These receptors have no identified antigens. Sequencing was carried out using CD4+ T cells from PBMCs, cultured in vitro. These receptors originate from a human donor in good health.

The genes are TRBV6-5 and TRBJ2-6; the D gene could be TRBD1 or TRBD2 (7 bases each). CDR3 length: 15 residues. Trimming pared 10 bases from V and 0 bases from J, leaving 13 bases between. Germline lookup yields CDR1 MNHEY and CDR2 SVGAGI. The CDR3 DNA reads as TGTGCCACCCAGGGGGGGTTCTCTGGGGCCAACGTCCTGACTTTC. This sequence encodes CATQGGFSGANVLTF.

CDR3 region: CATSRTTGAEQYF. CDR3 DNA: TGTGCCACCAGCAGGACGACAGGAGCCGAGCAGTACTTC. This rearrangement joins TRBV15 to TRBJ2-7, with D maybe TRBD1 (6 bases). The CDR3 runs 13 residues. V lost 3 bases and J lost 6, with 12 bases in between. From germline, CDR1 is LNHNV and CDR2 YYDKDF (reference sequence).

This sequence joins TRBV12-3 or TRBV12-4 and TRBJ1-2; D remains unclear. Trimming took off 6 bases at V and 8 bases at J, with 16 bases between the two ends. CDR3 length: 13 residues. DNA of the CDR3: TGTGCCAGCAGCCGGCAGAACAACCAAGGCTACACCTTC. It translates to CASSRQNNQGYTF.

This chain uses TRBV7-2 with TRBJ2-2; no firm D call. Germline CDR1 is SGHTA and CDR2 is FQGNSA. The CDR3 is made up of 13 amino acids. Trimming took 2 bases from V and 4 from J, leaving 5 bases between them. CDR3 in amino acids: CASSLPSTGELFF. The CDR3 coding sequence is TGTGCCAGCAGCTTACCGTCCACCGGGGAGCTGTTTTTT. Using reference TRBV7-2 and TRBJ2-2 for the parts outside the CDR3, the full variable domain is GAGVSQSPSNKVTEKGKDVELRCDPISGHTALYWYRQSLGQGLEFLIYFQGNSAPDKSGLPSDRFSAERTGGSVSTLTIQRTQQEDSAVYLCASSLPSTGELFFGEGSRLTVL.